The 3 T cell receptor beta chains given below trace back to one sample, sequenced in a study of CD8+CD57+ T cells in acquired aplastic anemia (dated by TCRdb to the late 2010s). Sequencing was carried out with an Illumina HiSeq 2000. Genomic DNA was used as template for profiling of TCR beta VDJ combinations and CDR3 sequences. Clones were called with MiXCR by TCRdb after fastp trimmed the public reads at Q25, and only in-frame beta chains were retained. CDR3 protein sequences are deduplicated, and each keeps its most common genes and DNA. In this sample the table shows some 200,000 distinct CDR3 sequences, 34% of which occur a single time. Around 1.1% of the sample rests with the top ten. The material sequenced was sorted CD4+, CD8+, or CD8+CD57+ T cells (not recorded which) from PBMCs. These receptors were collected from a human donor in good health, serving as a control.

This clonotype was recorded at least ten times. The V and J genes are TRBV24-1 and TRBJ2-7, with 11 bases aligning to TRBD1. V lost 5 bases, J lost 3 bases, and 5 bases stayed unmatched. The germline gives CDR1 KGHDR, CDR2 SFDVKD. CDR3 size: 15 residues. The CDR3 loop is CATSAWGTGGYEQYF. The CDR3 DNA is TGTGCCACCAGTGCCTGGGGGACAGGGGGCTACGAGCAGTACTTC.

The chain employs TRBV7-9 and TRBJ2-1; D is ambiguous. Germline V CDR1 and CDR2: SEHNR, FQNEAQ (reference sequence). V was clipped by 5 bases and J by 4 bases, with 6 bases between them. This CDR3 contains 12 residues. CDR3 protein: CASSPAYNEQFF. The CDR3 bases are TGTGCCAGCAGCCCCGCTTACAATGAGCAGTTCTTC. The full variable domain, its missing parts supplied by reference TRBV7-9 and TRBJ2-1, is DTGVSQNPRHKITKRGQNVTFRCDPISEHNRLYWYRQTLGQGPEFLTYFQNEAQLEKSRLLSDRFSAERPKGSFSTLEIQRTEQGDSAMYLCASSPAYNEQFFGPGTRLTVL.

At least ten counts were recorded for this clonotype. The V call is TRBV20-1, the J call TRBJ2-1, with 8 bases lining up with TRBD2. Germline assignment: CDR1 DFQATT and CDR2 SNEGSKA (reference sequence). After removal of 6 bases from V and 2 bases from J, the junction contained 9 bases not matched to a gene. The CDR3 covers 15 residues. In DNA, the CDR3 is TGCAGTGCACCGATCCCGGGGGGGCCCTACAATGAGCAGTTCTTC. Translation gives CSAPIPGGPYNEQFF.